What follows describes a single TCR beta chain. The germline V and J ends were trimmed by 0 bases and 0 bases, with 12 bases remaining between them. The CDR3 totals 16 residues. Germline values: CDR1 LNHNV, CDR2 YYDKDF (reference sequence). CD8+CD57+ cell expansion, shown by flow cytometry, had occurred in the patients selected for sequencing. Each of the patients presented with severe acquired aplastic anemia. This sample is drawn from a study of CD8+CD57+ T cells in acquired aplastic anemia. Genomic DNA served as template for TCR beta VDJ and CDR3 profiling. TCRdb redid the calling of the reads with MiXCR, one entry per CDR3 protein. The sample has about 43,000 distinct CDR3 sequences; 63% are singletons.

The rearrangement uses TRBV15 and TRBJ2-7; D gene unclear. Sequences were obtained from sorted CD4+, CD8+, or CD8+CD57+ T cells (not recorded which) from PBMCs. The receptor was derived from a human donor with aplastic anemia. CDR3: CATSRDRPALSYEQYF. The CDR3, as DNA: TGTGCCACCAGCAGAGATCGCCCAGCGCTCTCCTACGAGCAGTACTTC.